The following is a T cell receptor beta chain sequence with its context. This CDR3 contains 16 residues. Trimming left V 6 bases short and J 0 bases short, with 15 bases between. CDR1 and CDR2 from the germline V gene are LGHDT and YNNKEL (reference sequence). The source of the sample is a study of blood T cell repertoires in COVID-19. Produced via immunoSEQ multiplex PCR; TCRdb's table is partial and in-frame only. The profile shows more than 65,000 clones, around 84% of them singletons. This TCR came from a woman between 45 and 65 years old with acute or convalescent COVID-19. The sequencing sample was made of peripheral blood. The chain has TRBV3-1 (or the pseudogene TRBV3-2) and TRBJ2-1; a possible D gene is TRBD2 (6 bases). The CDR3 sequence: CASSSAPGLSYNEQFF. CDR3 DNA: TGTGCCAGCAGTTCGGCTCCGGGACTCTCCTACAATGAGCAGTTCTTC.